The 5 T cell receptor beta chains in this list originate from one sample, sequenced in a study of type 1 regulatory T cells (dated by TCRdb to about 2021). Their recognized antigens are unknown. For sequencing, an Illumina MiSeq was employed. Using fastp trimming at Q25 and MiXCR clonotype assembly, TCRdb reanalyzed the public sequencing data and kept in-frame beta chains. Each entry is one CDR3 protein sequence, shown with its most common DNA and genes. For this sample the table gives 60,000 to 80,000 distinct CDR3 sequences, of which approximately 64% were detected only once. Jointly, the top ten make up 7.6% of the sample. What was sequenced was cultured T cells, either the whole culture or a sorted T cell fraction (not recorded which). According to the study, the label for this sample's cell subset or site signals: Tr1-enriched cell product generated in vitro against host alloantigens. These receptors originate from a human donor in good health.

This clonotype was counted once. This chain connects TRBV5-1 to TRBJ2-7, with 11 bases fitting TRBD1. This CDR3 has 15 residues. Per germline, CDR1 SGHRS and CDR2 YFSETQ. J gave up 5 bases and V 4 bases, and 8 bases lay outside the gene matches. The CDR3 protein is CASSVKGQGGHEQYF. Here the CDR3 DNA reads TGCGCCAGCAGCGTGAAGGGACAGGGGGGACACGAGCAGTACTTC.

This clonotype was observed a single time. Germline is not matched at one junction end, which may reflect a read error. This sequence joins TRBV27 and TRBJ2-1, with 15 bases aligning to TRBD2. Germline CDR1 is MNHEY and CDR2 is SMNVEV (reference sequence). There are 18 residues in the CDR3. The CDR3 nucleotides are TGTGCCAGCAGTTCGGGGGGACTAGCGGGAGGAGCCTACAATGAACAGTTCTTC. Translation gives CASSSGGLAGGAYNEQFF.

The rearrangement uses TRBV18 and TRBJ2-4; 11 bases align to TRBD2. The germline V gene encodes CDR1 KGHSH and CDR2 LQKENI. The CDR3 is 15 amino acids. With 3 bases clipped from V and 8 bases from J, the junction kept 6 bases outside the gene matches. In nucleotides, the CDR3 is TGTGCCAGCTCACCTAGCGGGAGGGCCGTTTACATTCAGTACTTC. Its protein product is CASSPSGRAVYIQYF.

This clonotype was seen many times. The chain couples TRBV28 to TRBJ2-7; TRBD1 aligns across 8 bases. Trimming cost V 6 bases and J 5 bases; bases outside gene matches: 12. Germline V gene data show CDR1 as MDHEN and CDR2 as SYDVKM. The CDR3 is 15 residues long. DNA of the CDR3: TGTGCCAGCAGCCCTGTGGGACAGGCCTTCCACGAGCAGTACTTC. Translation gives CASSPVGQAFHEQYF.

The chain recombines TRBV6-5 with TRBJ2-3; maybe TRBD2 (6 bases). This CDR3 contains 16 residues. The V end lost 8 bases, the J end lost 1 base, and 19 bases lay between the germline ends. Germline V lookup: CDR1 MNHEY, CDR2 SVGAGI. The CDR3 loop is CASSTGLPPGTDTQYF. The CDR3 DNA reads TGTGCCAGCTCCACGGGACTCCCGCCCGGCACAGATACGCAGTATTTT.